The present T cell receptor beta chain was sequenced within a study of blood T cell repertoires in COVID-19. TCRdb keeps only in-frame clones here, not all; method: immunoSEQ multiplex PCR. The table lists over 150,000 clones, over 75% of them singletons. This receptor was obtained from a woman aged 45-59 years who had recovered from COVID-19. Sequencing used PBMCs or T cells enriched from blood (not recorded which).

The CDR3 here is CASSLAGAQEKLFF. CDR3 DNA sequence: TGTGCCAGCAGCTTAGCAGGGGCGCAGGAAAAACTGTTTTTT. The chain joins TRBV7-9 to TRBJ1-4; D might be TRBD1 (5 bases). This CDR3 is 14 amino acids long. V gave up 0 bases and J gave up 8 bases, with 10 bases separating them. Germline V gene lookup returns CDR1 SEHNR and CDR2 FQNEAQ (reference sequence). Based on the CDR3 plus reference TRBV7-9 and TRBJ1-4, the full variable domain is DTGVSQNPRHKITKRGQNVTFRCDPISEHNRLYWYRQTLGQGPEFLTYFQNEAQLEKSRLLSDRFSAERPKGSFSTLEIQRTEQGDSAMYLCASSLAGAQEKLFFGSGTQLSVL.